This paragraph covers one TCR beta chain sequence. What it recognizes is unknown. PCR employed 60 Vbeta and 13 Jbeta primers. Some clones are missing from TCRdb's copy, which holds only in-frame ones; the method was immunoSEQ multiplex PCR. In the table there are about 170,000 clones, about 85% of which are singletons. The sample is drawn from a study of cytomegalovirus exposure and HLA in healthy donors. At the level of the study: An earlier analysis found some 120 million unique TCR beta sequences from approximately 190 million T cells. Study observations and caveats: Reportedly, a later analysis found an Asian-associated ancestry cluster had fewer N-insertions than the approximately 700-donor mean. Owing to their indistinguishability, certain V segments, notably TRBV6-2 and TRBV6-3, were excluded. In an earlier analysis, about 87% or about 30%: the productive usage of most TCR beta V segments.

Trimming removed 6 bases from V and 4 bases from J, with 18 bases in between. CDR1 and CDR2 (germline): LGHNA, YSLEER. This CDR3 comprises 15 residues. This TCR came from a man aged 30 to 45 in good health and CMV-seropositive. Sequencing used PBMCs. The rearrangement links TRBV4-3 to TRBJ2-5; possibly TRBD1 for D (6 bases). The CDR3 DNA sequence: TGCGCCAGCAGTTACTCTGCAGGGGTGGGAGAGACCCAGTACTTC. Protein product: CASSYSAGVGETQYF.